These T cell receptor beta chains were read from a single sample in a study of cytomegalovirus exposure and HLA in healthy donors. This table comes from immunoSEQ multiplex PCR, and its TCRdb copy is limited to in-frame clones, with some not included. The sample lists roughly 120,000 clones; approximately 80% were seen once. Source material: PBMCs. These TCRs come from a man between 25 and 39 years old in good health and CMV-seropositive. Both conserved end residues are part of each CDR3. The order of the fields is J gene, V gene, clone size, D gene, CDR3 DNA, CDR3 protein. A D gene is named only where the DNA matches it firmly. Some rows have no size entry. The others give once, few or many, or a class for an expanded clone.

TRBJ1-1 | TRBV18 | . | TRBD1 | TGTGCCAGCTCAAAATGGGACAGGGGCGATACTGAAGCTTTCTTT | CASSKWDRGDTEAFF
TRBJ2-1 | TRBV15 | . | . | TGTGCCACCAGCAAATACGCGCGCGATGAGCAGTTCTTC | CATSKYARDEQFF
TRBJ2-2 | TRBV6-5 | . | . | TGTGCCAGCAGTCCTGACACTCACACCGGGGAGCTGTTTTTT | CASSPDTHTGELFF
TRBJ1-1 | TRBV19 | . | TRBD1 | TGTGCCAGTAGTACAGGGGACAGGGGGCTGAACACTGAAGCTTTCTTT | CASSTGDRGLNTEAFF
TRBJ2-2 | TRBV7-9 | . | . | TGTTCCAGCAGCCAAAGTGGGGGCTGGACCGGGGAGCTGTTTTTT | CSSSQSGGWTGELFF
TRBJ2-1 | TRBV6-4 | . | TRBD1 | TGTGCCAGCAGCCCCGGGACAGGCTCCTACAATGAGCAGTTCTTC | CASSPGTGSYNEQFF
TRBJ2-3 | TRBV30 | . | TRBD2 | TGTGCCTGGAGTACGGGACTAGCCACAGATACGCAGTATTTT | CAWSTGLATDTQYF
TRBJ1-1 | TRBV7-9 | . | TRBD1 | TGTGCCAGCACCTCCTGGGACAGGGATGTGAACACTGAAGCTTTCTTT | CASTSWDRDVNTEAFF
TRBJ1-3 | TRBV30 | . | . | TGTGCCTGGAGTTACCAGGGCTCCGGAAACACCATATATTTT | CAWSYQGSGNTIYF
TRBJ2-1 | TRBV5-4 | . | . | TGTGCCAGCAGCGGTAGAGGTAATGAGCAGTTCTTC | CASSGRGNEQFF
TRBJ2-7 | TRBV2 | . | . | TGTGCCAGCAGTGACCGGGACTCTAAGTACTTC | CASSDRDSKYF
TRBJ2-5 | TRBV7-9 | . | . | TGTGCCAGCAGCTTCAGGTTAATGGACTTCCAAGAGACCCAGTACTTC | CASSFRLMDFQETQYF
TRBJ2-7 | TRBV28 | . | TRBD2 | TGTGCCAGCAGTTCTCCCGGGACTACTCTCGACTACGAGCAGTACTTC | CASSSPGTTLDYEQYF
TRBJ2-7 | TRBV5-6 | . | . | TGTGCCAGCGGCCGATGGGGGGTTAACTACGAGCAGTACTTC | CASGRWGVNYEQYF
TRBJ1-6 | TRBV4-2 | . | . | TGTGCCAGCAGCCAAGGAAGGGAAAAGGGGTATAATTCACCCCTCCACTTT | CASSQGREKGYNSPLHF
TRBJ2-2 | TRBV19 | . | . | TGTGCCAGTAGTACCCCAGCGGCCACCGGGGAGCTGTTTTTT | CASSTPAATGELFF
TRBJ2-1 | TRBV6-5 | . | . | TGTGCCAGCAGTTTAAAGGGGCGCGGCGGTTATGAGCAGTTCTTC | CASSLKGRGGYEQFF
TRBJ2-5 | TRBV10-3 | . | TRBD1 | TGTGCCATCAGGCCGGGACAGCAAGAGACCCAGTACTTC | CAIRPGQQETQYF
TRBJ2-7 | TRBV6-1 | . | . | TGTGCCAGCAGTGAAGGAGTAGTTCTCTACGAGCAGTACTTC | CASSEGVVLYEQYF
TRBJ2-2 | TRBV4-2 | . | TRBD2 | TGTGCCAGCAGCCAACTAGCGGGAGGGACGAACACCGGGGAGCTGTTTTTT | CASSQLAGGTNTGELFF
TRBJ1-3 | TRBV6-5 | . | . | TGTGCCAGCAGTCCCCTACAGAGTAGCACCATATATTTT | CASSPLQSSTIYF
TRBJ1-2 | TRBV11-1 | few | TRBD1 | TGTGCCAGCAGCTTGGGGACAGGCCTGGGCTATGGCTACACCTTC | CASSLGTGLGYGYTF
TRBJ1-5 | TRBV15 | . | TRBD1 | TGTGCCACCAGCAGAGAGGACAGGGACAATCAGCCCCAGCATTTT | CATSREDRDNQPQHF
TRBJ2-2 | TRBV9 | . | . | TGTGCCACAGCATCTCGGACAAACCCGAACACCGGGGAGCTGTTTTTT | CATASRTNPNTGELFF
TRBJ2-1 | TRBV29-1 | once | TRBD1 | TGCAGCGCACGACAGGGAAGCTCCTACAATGAGCAGTTCTTC | CSARQGSSYNEQFF
TRBJ2-5 | TRBV6-1 | . | . | TGTGCCAGCAGTGAATCGAGTCGCATGCGGGCCTGGGAGACCCAGTACTTC | CASSESSRMRAWETQYF
TRBJ1-2 | TRBV10-3 | . | TRBD1 | TGTGCCATCAGTGACGGCACAGGGGGCCAGAGAGGCTACACCTTC | CAISDGTGGQRGYTF
TRBJ2-1 | TRBV7-2 | . | . | TGTGCCAGCAGCCCCCAAGGGAGCTCCTACAATGAGCAGTTCTTC | CASSPQGSSYNEQFF
TRBJ2-5 | TRBV18 | . | TRBD2 | TGTGCCAGCTCACCACCATCTAGCGGGGCCCAAGAGACCCAGTACTTC | CASSPPSSGAQETQYF
TRBJ2-5 | TRBV9 | . | . | TGTGCCAGCAGCGTCCAGGGGCCAGAGACCCAGTACTTC | CASSVQGPETQYF
TRBJ1-6 | TRBV27 | . | TRBD1 | TGTGCCAGCGGGGAGACAGGGAGTAATTCACCCCTCCACTTT | CASGETGSNSPLHF
TRBJ1-1 | TRBV5-4 | . | TRBD1 | TGTGCCAGCAGCTGGGACAGGGTAGGGGTGGGCACTGAAGCTTTCTTT | CASSWDRVGVGTEAFF
TRBJ1-1 | TRBV4-1 | . | . | TGCGCCAGCAGCCCAACCACAGGATCCATGAACACTGAAGCTTTCTTT | CASSPTTGSMNTEAFF
TRBJ2-1 | TRBV18 | . | . | TGTGCCAGCTCACCAATTTTGGGGAGAGGAGATGAGCAGTTCTTC | CASSPILGRGDEQFF
TRBJ1-5 | TRBV10-3 | . | . | TGTGCCATCAGTGAAGGGTTTGCAGGGGATCAGCCCCAGCATTTT | CAISEGFAGDQPQHF
TRBJ1-5 | TRBV28 | . | . | TGTGCCAGCAGTCCCGGGACAAATCAGCATTTT | CASSPGTNQHF
TRBJ1-4 | TRBV5-6 | . | . | TGTGCCAGCAGCTTGGGGCGGGCCAGGGAAAAACTGTTTTTT | CASSLGRAREKLFF
TRBJ1-5 | TRBV5-4 | . | . | TGTGCCAGCAGCTTGGCAGGGGACAATCAGCCCCAGCATTTT | CASSLAGDNQPQHF